This T cell receptor (beta chain) was recorded in a study of OX40 agonist ivuxolimab in advanced cancers. The CDR3 consists of 15 residues. V shed 0 bases, J shed 7 bases, and the junction held 5 bases outside the gene matches. Germline assignment: CDR1 LGHNA and CDR2 YSLEER. Measured with immunoSEQ multiplex PCR; TCRdb has only the in-frame clones, and not every one. The sample comprises 34,000 or so clones, around 81% of which are singletons, and under 1.5% rests with the top ten. The receptor was isolated from an adult with an advanced solid tumor such as melanoma, head and neck, liver or kidney cancer. The material sequenced was CD4+ or CD8+ T cells sorted from blood, taken in a trial of the OX40 agonist ivuxolimab. This chain links TRBV4-3 with TRBJ2-2; the match to TRBD2 covers 7 bases. CDR3 in amino acids: CASSQEGLGGGELFF. DNA of the CDR3: TGCGCCAGCAGCCAAGAAGGACTAGGCGGCGGGGAGCTGTTTTTT.